This T cell receptor beta chain was recorded in a study of CD8+ T cells in alopecia areata. This clone has only a few counts. Its antigen remains unknown. In each case, RNA was isolated and then reverse transcribed into cDNA as the sequencing template. Assay used: immunoSEQ multiplex PCR; TCRdb lists only in-frame clones, some missing. The sample yields 180,000 or so clones, roughly 60% seen once. Indicated treatment: oral pan-JAK inhibitor, 5-10 mg twice daily. General study results and limits: Tofacitinib produced a significant decrease in scalp clonality and in expanded CD8+ clones among the top 100.

Germline loops: CDR1 SGHDT, CDR2 YYEEEE. V was cut by 5 bases and J by 0 bases, with 18 bases left in between. The CDR3 sequence is 17 residues long. This TCR derives from a human donor with alopecia areata. V and J are TRBV5-6 and TRBJ1-5, with D perhaps matching TRBD1 (5 bases). The input for sequencing was CD4+ T cells sorted from blood, taken at week 24, from a patient treated with tofacitinib. CDR3 region: CASSFWGVVNSNQPQHF. CDR3 DNA: TGTGCCAGCAGTTTTTGGGGGGTCGTAAATAGCAATCAGCCCCAGCATTTT.